Presented here are 32 T cell receptor beta chains from one specimen sequenced in a study of cytomegalovirus exposure and HLA in healthy donors. PCR used 60 Vbeta primers and 13 Jbeta primers. Profiling relied on immunoSEQ multiplex PCR, and the TCRdb table lists in-frame clones only, not all of them. Altogether 160,000 or so clones are present, about three quarters being singletons, with the ten largest covering roughly 4.5%. Sequencing input: PBMCs. Every receptor here comes from a young man in good health and CMV-seropositive.

The chain is built from TRBV20-1 and TRBJ1-5; D remains ambiguous. Looked up from germline, CDR1 is DFQATT and CDR2 is SNEGSKA (reference sequence). V shed 6 bases and J shed 7 bases, with 10 bases lying between them. This CDR3 is 11 amino acids long. The CDR3 region has the DNA TGCAGTGCCGCGGCTGGGCAGCCCCAGCATTTT. Translation: CSAAAGQPQHF.

The chain links TRBV5-6 to TRBJ1-4; 8 bases line up with TRBD1. The J segment lost 0 bases and the V segment lost 4 bases, leaving 5 bases of the junction unmatched. The germline gives CDR1 SGHDT, CDR2 YYEEEE. CDR3 length equals 16 residues. The CDR3, as DNA: TGTGCCAGCAGCCCTAGGACAGGGTCAACTAATGAAAAACTGTTTTTT. This codes for CASSPRTGSTNEKLFF.

The chain carries TRBV28 and TRBJ1-2, with TRBD1 matching over 7 bases. Trimming removed 7 bases from V and 6 bases from J; junction bases left unmatched: 11. Germline values: CDR1 MDHEN, CDR2 SYDVKM. This CDR3 is built from 14 residues. CDR3 in amino acids: CASNTMGQSHGYTF. The CDR3 bases are TGTGCCAGCAACACTATGGGACAGTCCCATGGCTACACCTTC.

The chain uses TRBV28 and TRBJ1-2, with a weak D call TRBD1 (5 bases). The V gene lost 5 bases and the J gene lost 4 bases, with 17 bases spanning the gap. The germline CDR1 and CDR2 sequences are MDHEN and SYDVKM. This CDR3 has 15 amino acids. This CDR3 reads CASSLTLMGGYGYTF. The DNA for the CDR3 is TGTGCCAGCAGTCTGACTCTGATGGGGGGCTATGGCTACACCTTC.

The chain recombines TRBV30 with TRBJ1-3; D is uncertain. Germline assignment: CDR1 GTSNPN and CDR2 SVGIG (reference sequence). V gave up 1 base and J gave up 0 bases, with 7 bases separating them. This CDR3 is 14 amino acids long. The CDR3 nucleotides read TGTGCCTGGAGTGCCAGACACTCTGGAAACACCATATATTTT. Translating gives CAWSARHSGNTIYF.

This clone was seen repeatedly, ten times or more. The chain is built from TRBV7-9 and TRBJ2-1; the D gene is possibly TRBD1 (6 bases). CDR3 size: 14 residues. V shed 8 bases and J shed 7 bases, with 18 bases lying between them. Looked up from germline, CDR1 is SEHNR and CDR2 is FQNEAQ (reference sequence). CDR3 loop: CASQGSLEKNEQFF. The CDR3 DNA follows: TGTGCCAGCCAGGGGAGTTTGGAGAAGAATGAGCAGTTCTTC. Full variable domain (missing parts from reference TRBV7-9 and TRBJ2-1): DTGVSQNPRHKITKRGQNVTFRCDPISEHNRLYWYRQTLGQGPEFLTYFQNEAQLEKSRLLSDRFSAERPKGSFSTLEIQRTEQGDSAMYLCASQGSLEKNEQFFGPGTRLTVL.

The J gene is TRBJ1-3, the V gene TRBV6-6, with 7 bases lining up with TRBD1. Trimming at V came to 5 bases and at J to 0 bases, leaving 7 bases not matched to a gene. CDR1 is MNHNY and CDR2 is SVGAGI in the germline V gene (reference sequence). The CDR3 has 16 residues. The CDR3 here is CASSPGTAYSGNTIYF. For the CDR3, the DNA is TGTGCCAGCAGTCCTGGGACAGCCTACTCTGGAAACACCATATATTTT.

The chain employs TRBV6-1 and TRBJ2-7; a weak D match, TRBD1 (6 bases). Germline loops: CDR1 MNHNS, CDR2 SASEGT. The CDR3 is 14 residues long. The V end was cut by 6 bases, the J end by 2 bases, with 14 bases between. The CDR3 loop is CASRNREEPYEQYV. The CDR3 DNA reads as TGTGCCAGCAGGAACAGGGAAGAGCCCTACGAGCAGTACGTC.

The genes are TRBV14 and TRBJ1-2, with D perhaps matching TRBD1 (5 bases). CDR3 length: 13 amino acids. V lost 1 base, J lost 3 bases, and 6 bases lay in between. Germline values: CDR1 SGHDN, CDR2 FVKESK. For the CDR3, the DNA is TGTGCCAGCAGCCAAGGCAGGGACTATGGCTACACCTTC. Residues: CASSQGRDYGYTF.

The rearrangement links TRBV6-5 to TRBJ1-2; D might be TRBD1 (6 bases). The CDR3 is made up of 16 amino acids. The germline V and J ends were trimmed by 0 bases and 4 bases, with 15 bases remaining between them. Looked up from germline, CDR1 is MNHEY and CDR2 is SVGAGI. The CDR3 loop reads CASSYSRTGRPYGYTF. CDR3 bases: TGTGCCAGCAGTTACTCGCGAACAGGGCGACCCTATGGCTACACCTTC.

The chain joins TRBV25-1 to TRBJ2-2, with D unresolved. The V end lost 6 bases, the J end lost 7 bases, and 9 bases lay between the germline ends. This CDR3 spans 12 amino acids. The germline V gene encodes CDR1 MGHDK and CDR2 SYGVNS. CDR3 sequence: CASRVSGGELFF. The CDR3 DNA reads as TGTGCCAGCAGGGTCAGTGGCGGGGAGCTGTTTTTT.

CDR3 DNA: TGTGCCAGCAGACAGATTCCAAATGAAAAACTGTTTTTT. This gives the protein CASRQIPNEKLFF. This chain uses TRBV7-2 with TRBJ1-4, with no clear D. Deletions cut 6 bases from V and 5 bases from J, with 10 bases between. The CDR3 consists of 13 residues. Germline CDR1 SGHTA, CDR2 FQGNSA.

The chain employs TRBV6-1 and TRBJ2-7; tentatively, D is TRBD1 (5 bases). V dropped 0 bases and J dropped 4 bases, with 10 bases sitting between them. The germline gives CDR1 MNHNS, CDR2 SASEGT. CDR3 size: 14 residues. CDR3 DNA sequence: TGTGCCAGCAGTGAAGCGGCCAGGGCGTACGAGCAGTACGTC. Protein: CASSEAARAYEQYV.

The CDR3 nucleotides are TGTGCCAGCAGTTTTATTGTTAAAGAGACCCAGTACTTC. Translated, it gives CASSFIVKETQYF. The rearrangement links TRBV28 to TRBJ2-5; no reliable D call. This CDR3 is built from 13 residues. Trimming took off 3 bases at V and 3 bases at J, with 8 bases between the two ends. Germline lookup yields CDR1 MDHEN and CDR2 SYDVKM. Filled out from reference TRBV28 and TRBJ2-5, the complete variable domain reads DVKVTQSSRYLVKRTGEKVFLECVQDMDHENMFWYRQDPGLGLRLIYFSYDVKMKEKGDIPEGYSVSREKKERFSLILESASTNQTSMYLCASSFIVKETQYFGPGTRLLVL.

The J gene is TRBJ2-3, the V gene TRBV5-5; 8 bases line up with TRBD2. V was clipped by 0 bases and J by 2 bases; unmatched bases: 8. The CDR3 runs 17 residues. Germline CDR1 SGHKS, CDR2 YYEKEE (reference sequence). CDR3 bases: TGTGCCAGCAGCTTGGCCCCCACTAGCGGACTCACAGATACGCAGTATTTT. Protein: CASSLAPTSGLTDTQYF.

This clone was seen a few times. The J gene is TRBJ2-7, the V gene TRBV6-1, with 9 nucleotides matching TRBD1. The CDR3 totals 14 residues. The V segment lost 4 bases and the J segment 0 bases; nucleotides outside the gene matches: 1. Looked up from germline, CDR1 is MNHNS and CDR2 is SASEGT. The CDR3 reads CASSGQGVSYEQYV. In DNA, the CDR3 is TGTGCCAGCAGTGGACAGGGGGTCTCCTACGAGCAGTACGTC.

This clone was counted only a few times. The chain carries TRBV28 and TRBJ1-2; D unresolved. Looked up from germline, CDR1 is MDHEN and CDR2 is SYDVKM. CDR3 length: 11 residues. V lost 8 bases to trimming and J lost 6 bases, with 10 bases between them. CDR3 DNA sequence: TGTGCCAGCCTAGGACTTAATGGCTACACCTTC. Translation gives CASLGLNGYTF.

The chain combines TRBV4-2 with TRBJ2-1, with D tentatively TRBD2 (6 bases). V lost 3 bases and J 2 bases, leaving 14 bases between the germline ends. Looked up from germline, CDR1 is LGHNA and CDR2 is YNFKEQ. This CDR3 is built from 16 residues. The CDR3, as DNA: TGTGCCAGCAGCCAGACCGGGACTTCAACCTACAATGAGCAGTTCTTC. The encoded protein is CASSQTGTSTYNEQFF.

The CDR3, as DNA: TGTGCCAGCAGCTCCAGCAGAAGGTGGGCTTATGGCTACACCTTC. Translating gives CASSSSRRWAYGYTF. The chain couples TRBV5-6 to TRBJ1-2; D ambiguous. Trimming took 3 bases from V and 5 from J, leaving 17 bases between them. There are 15 residues in the CDR3. CDR1 and CDR2 (germline): SGHDT, YYEEEE.

The V gene is TRBV4-2, the J gene TRBJ2-1, with 9 bases fitting TRBD2. J was trimmed by 3 bases and V by 11 bases; bases with no gene match: 5. Germline lookup yields CDR1 LGHNA and CDR2 YNFKEQ. The CDR3 extends over 13 amino acids. The CDR3 loop is CASRGGDYNEQFF. The CDR3, as DNA: TGTGCCTCCCGCGGGGGGGACTACAATGAGCAGTTCTTC.

This rearrangement joins TRBV6-1 to TRBJ2-7; 7 bases are shared with TRBD1. The CDR3 sequence is 16 residues long. Germline CDR1 MNHNS, CDR2 SASEGT. V shed 0 bases, J shed 2 bases, and the junction held 7 bases outside the gene matches. CDR3 sequence (DNA): TGTGCCAGCAGTGAAGCGCTCTACAGGGGTACCTACGAGCAGTACGTC. It specifies CASSEALYRGTYEQYV.

V usage is TRBV28 and J usage is TRBJ1-5; 7 bases are a match to TRBD1. Per the germline V gene, CDR1 is MDHEN and CDR2 is SYDVKM. Losses at the gene ends were 5 bases for V and 7 bases for J; bases not matched to a gene: 11. This CDR3 is built from 15 residues. DNA of the CDR3: TGTGCCAGCAGTCCCCCCGACAGGGTAGGCCAGCCCCAGCATTTT. Amino acid sequence: CASSPPDRVGQPQHF.

The V gene is TRBV5-6, the J gene TRBJ2-3; TRBD2 matches at 9 bases. Looked up from germline, CDR1 is SGHDT and CDR2 is YYEEEE. J was trimmed by 6 bases and V by 2 bases; bases with no gene match: 10. The CDR3 covers 16 residues. This CDR3 is CASSFGAGGGADTQYF. The CDR3 DNA follows: TGTGCCAGCAGCTTTGGGGCAGGCGGGGGGGCCGATACGCAGTATTTT.

The chain couples TRBV6-4 to TRBJ1-1; the match to TRBD1 covers 8 bases. After removal of 6 bases from V and 7 bases from J, the junction contained 16 bases not matched to a gene. CDR1 MRHNA and CDR2 SNTAGT come from the germline V gene. The CDR3 runs 16 residues. The chain's CDR3 is CASSVSGGAGFYEAFF. The CDR3 DNA is TGTGCCAGCAGCGTTTCAGGGGGCGCGGGGTTTTATGAAGCTTTCTTT.

The chain has TRBV7-6 and TRBJ2-5, with TRBD1 matching over 7 bases. The ends lost 5 bases at V and 7 bases at J; junction bases unmatched: 7. The germline CDR1 and CDR2 sequences are SGHVS and FNYEAQ. This CDR3 is built from 13 residues. The CDR3 sequence is CASSLEAGGTQYF. The DNA of the CDR3 is TGTGCCAGCAGCCTAGAAGCAGGGGGGACCCAGTACTTC.

The gene calls are TRBV4-2 and TRBJ2-1, with TRBD2 identical over 12 bases. CDR1 is LGHNA, CDR2 YNFKEQ, per germline. The CDR3 is 15 amino acids. V trimming: 6 bases; J trimming: 0 bases; junction bases outside the gene matches: 0. The chain's CDR3 is CASRTSGSSYNEQFF. The CDR3 nucleotides are TGTGCCAGCAGGACTAGCGGGAGCTCCTACAATGAGCAGTTCTTC.

The rearrangement joins TRBV6-1 to TRBJ1-5, with TRBD1 identical over 10 bases. J gave up 9 bases and V 6 bases, and 8 bases lay outside the gene matches. The CDR3 sequence is 14 residues long. Germline CDR1 reads MNHNS; CDR2 reads SASEGT. CDR3 in amino acids: CASRADRGRGPQHF. In DNA form, the CDR3 reads TGTGCCAGCAGAGCGGACAGGGGGAGGGGGCCCCAGCATTTT.

The rearrangement joins TRBV11-3 to TRBJ2-3, with 10 positions matching TRBD2. CDR3 size: 16 residues. J lost 1 base, V lost 5 bases, and 6 bases had no gene match. In germline, CDR1 is SGHNT, CDR2 YENEEA. Here the CDR3 DNA reads TGTGCCAGCAGCAAGCGGGGGGGACTCGGCACAGATACGCAGTATTTT. Translating it yields CASSKRGGLGTDTQYF.

The chain couples TRBV5-6 to TRBJ1-5; D remains unclear. CDR3 length equals 15 residues. Trimming shortened V by 0 bases and J by 5 bases, and 12 bases separated the two germline ends. Germline-derived CDR1 and CDR2 are SGHDT and YYEEEE. For the CDR3, the DNA is TGTGCCAGCAGCTTGGCAGGCAACCAGTATCAGCCCCAGCATTTT. Protein sequence: CASSLAGNQYQPQHF.

This clone was seen only a few times. The chain employs TRBV5-1 and TRBJ1-1; D is uncertain. V lost 2 bases and J lost 1, with 9 bases in between. CDR3 length: 14 amino acids. Germline lookup yields CDR1 SGHRS and CDR2 YFSETQ. In DNA, the CDR3 is TGCGCCAGCAGCTTACAGAGAGCGAACACTGAAGCTTTCTTT. Translation gives CASSLQRANTEAFF.

This clone showed up just once. The J gene is TRBJ1-2, the V gene TRBV19; a possible D gene is TRBD1 (5 bases). From germline, CDR1 is LNHDA and CDR2 SQIVND (reference sequence). Trimming left V 4 bases short and J 2 bases short, with 11 bases between. The CDR3 length is 14 residues. The chain's CDR3 is CASSTVGGNYGYTF. The CDR3 bases are TGTGCCAGTAGTACCGTGGGGGGGAACTATGGCTACACCTTC.

CDR3 in amino acids: CASNHPGSNQPQHF. The CDR3 bases are TGTGCCAGTAACCATCCGGGTAGCAATCAGCCCCAGCATTTT. This rearrangement joins TRBV19 to TRBJ1-5; D gene uncertain. V dropped 7 bases and J dropped 0 bases, with 10 bases sitting between them. The CDR3 contains 14 residues. Germline assignment: CDR1 LNHDA and CDR2 SQIVND (reference sequence).